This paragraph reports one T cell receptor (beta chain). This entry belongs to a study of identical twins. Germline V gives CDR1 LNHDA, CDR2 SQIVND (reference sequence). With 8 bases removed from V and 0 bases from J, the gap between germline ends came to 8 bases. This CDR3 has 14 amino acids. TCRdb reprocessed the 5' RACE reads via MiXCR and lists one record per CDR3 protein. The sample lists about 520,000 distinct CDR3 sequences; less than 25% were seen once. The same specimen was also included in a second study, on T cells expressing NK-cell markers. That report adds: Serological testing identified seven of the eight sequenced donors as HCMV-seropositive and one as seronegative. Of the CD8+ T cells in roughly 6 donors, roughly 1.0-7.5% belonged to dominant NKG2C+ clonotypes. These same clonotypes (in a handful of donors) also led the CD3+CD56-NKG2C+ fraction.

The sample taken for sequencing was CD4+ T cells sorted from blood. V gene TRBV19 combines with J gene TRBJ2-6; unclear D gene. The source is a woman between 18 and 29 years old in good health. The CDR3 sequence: CASSFHSGANVLTF. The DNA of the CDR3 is TGTGCCAGTTCGTTTCACTCTGGGGCCAACGTCCTGACTTTC.